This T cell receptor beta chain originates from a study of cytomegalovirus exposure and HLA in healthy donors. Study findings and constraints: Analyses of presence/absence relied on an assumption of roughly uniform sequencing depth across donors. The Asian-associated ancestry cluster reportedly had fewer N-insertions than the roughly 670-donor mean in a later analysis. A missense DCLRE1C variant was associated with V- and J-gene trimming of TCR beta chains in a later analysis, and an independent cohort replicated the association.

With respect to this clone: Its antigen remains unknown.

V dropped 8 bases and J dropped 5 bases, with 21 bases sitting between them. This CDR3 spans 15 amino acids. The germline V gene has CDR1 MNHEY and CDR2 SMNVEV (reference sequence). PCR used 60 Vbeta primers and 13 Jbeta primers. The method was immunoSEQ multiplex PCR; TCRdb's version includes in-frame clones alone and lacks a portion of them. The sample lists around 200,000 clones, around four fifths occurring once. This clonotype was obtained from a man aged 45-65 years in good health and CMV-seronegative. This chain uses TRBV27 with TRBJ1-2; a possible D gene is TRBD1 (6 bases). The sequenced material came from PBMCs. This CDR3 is CASGSQGIGGYGYTF. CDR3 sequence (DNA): TGTGCCAGCGGTTCACAGGGTATTGGGGGATATGGCTACACCTTC.